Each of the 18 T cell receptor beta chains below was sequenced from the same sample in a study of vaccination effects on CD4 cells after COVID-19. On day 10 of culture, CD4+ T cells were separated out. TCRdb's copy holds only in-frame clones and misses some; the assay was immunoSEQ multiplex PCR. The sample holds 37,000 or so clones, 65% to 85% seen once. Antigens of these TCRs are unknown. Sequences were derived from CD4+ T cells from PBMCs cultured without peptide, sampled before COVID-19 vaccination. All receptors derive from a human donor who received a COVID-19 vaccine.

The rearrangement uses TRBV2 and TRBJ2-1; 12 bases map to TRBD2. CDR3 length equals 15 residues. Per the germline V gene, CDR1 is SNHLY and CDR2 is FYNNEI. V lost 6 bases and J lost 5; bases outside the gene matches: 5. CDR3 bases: TGTGCCAGCAGCCAGACTAGCGGGGGCAACAATGAGCAGTTCTTC. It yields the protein CASSQTSGGNNEQFF.

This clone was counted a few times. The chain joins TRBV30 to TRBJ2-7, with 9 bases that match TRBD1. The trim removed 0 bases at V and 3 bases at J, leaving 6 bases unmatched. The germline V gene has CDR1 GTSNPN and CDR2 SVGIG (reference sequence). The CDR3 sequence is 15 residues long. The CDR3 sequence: CAWSVGTGIIYEQYF. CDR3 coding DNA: TGTGCCTGGAGTGTAGGGACAGGGATTATCTACGAGCAGTACTTC.

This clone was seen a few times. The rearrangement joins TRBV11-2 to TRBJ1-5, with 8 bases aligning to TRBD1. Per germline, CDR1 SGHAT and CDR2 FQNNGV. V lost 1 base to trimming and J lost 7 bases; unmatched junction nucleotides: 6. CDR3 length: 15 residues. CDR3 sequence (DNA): TGTGCCAGCAGCTTAGGTGGACAGGGTAGGCAGCCCCAGCATTTT. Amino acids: CASSLGGQGRQPQHF.

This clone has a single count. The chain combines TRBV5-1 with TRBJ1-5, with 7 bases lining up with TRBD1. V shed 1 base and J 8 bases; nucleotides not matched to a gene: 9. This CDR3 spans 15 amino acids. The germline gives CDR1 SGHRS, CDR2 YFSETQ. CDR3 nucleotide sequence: TGCGCCAGCAGCTTGCTCGGGACAGATGGCGAGCCCCAGCATTTT. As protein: CASSLLGTDGEPQHF.

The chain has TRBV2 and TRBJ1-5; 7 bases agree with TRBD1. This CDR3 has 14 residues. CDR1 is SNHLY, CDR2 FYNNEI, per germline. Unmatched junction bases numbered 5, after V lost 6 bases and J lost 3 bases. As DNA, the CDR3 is TGTGCCAGCAGACAGGACAGGCTCAATCAGCCCCAGCATTTT. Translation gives CASRQDRLNQPQHF.

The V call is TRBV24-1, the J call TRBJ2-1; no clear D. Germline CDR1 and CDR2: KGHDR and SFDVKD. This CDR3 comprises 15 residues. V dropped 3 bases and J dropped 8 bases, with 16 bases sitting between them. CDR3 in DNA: TGTGCCACCAGTGATCCCGTGGGCCCGGTGGATGAGCAGTTCTTC. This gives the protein CATSDPVGPVDEQFF.

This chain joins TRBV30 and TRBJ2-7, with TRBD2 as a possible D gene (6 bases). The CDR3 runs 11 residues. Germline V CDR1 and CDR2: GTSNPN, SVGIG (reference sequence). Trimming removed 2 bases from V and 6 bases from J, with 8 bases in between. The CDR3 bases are TGTGCCTGGAGTCTGGGGGGCGAGCAGTACTTC. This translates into CAWSLGGEQYF.

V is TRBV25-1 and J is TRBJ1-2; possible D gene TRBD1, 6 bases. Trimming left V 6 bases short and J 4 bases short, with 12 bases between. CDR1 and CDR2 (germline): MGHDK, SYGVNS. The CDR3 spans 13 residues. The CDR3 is CASSSEGVYGYTF. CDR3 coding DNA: TGTGCCAGCAGCTCAGAGGGGGTCTATGGCTACACCTTC.

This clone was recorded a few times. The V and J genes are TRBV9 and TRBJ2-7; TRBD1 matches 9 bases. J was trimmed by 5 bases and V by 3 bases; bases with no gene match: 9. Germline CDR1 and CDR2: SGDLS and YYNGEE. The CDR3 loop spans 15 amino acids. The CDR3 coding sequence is TGTGCCAGCAGCGGTGGGACAGGGAAATTTGACGAGCAGTACTTC. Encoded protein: CASSGGTGKFDEQYF.

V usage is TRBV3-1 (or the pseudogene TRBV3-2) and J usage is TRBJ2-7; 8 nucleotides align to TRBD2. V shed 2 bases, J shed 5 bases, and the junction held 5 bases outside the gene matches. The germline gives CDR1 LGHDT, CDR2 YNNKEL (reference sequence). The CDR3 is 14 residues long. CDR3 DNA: TGTGCCAGCAGCCAAAGAGCGGGAGTCCACGAGCAGTACTTC. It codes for CASSQRAGVHEQYF.

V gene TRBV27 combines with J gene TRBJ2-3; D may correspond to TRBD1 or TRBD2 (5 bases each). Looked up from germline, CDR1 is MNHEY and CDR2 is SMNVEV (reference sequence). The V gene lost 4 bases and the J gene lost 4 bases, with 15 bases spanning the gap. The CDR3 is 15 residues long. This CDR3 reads CASSSLNRDPDTQYF. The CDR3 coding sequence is TGTGCCAGCAGTTCCCTGAATCGGGACCCAGATACGCAGTATTTT.

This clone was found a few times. CDR3 DNA: TGTGCCAGCAGTACCCAAGGGGGCTATAATTCACCCCTCCACTTT. Translating it yields CASSTQGGYNSPLHF. The chain combines TRBV6-5 with TRBJ1-6; a weak D match, TRBD1 (6 bases). This CDR3 spans 15 amino acids. V dropped 5 bases and J dropped 3 bases, with 11 bases sitting between them. Germline CDR1 is MNHEY and CDR2 is SVGAGI.

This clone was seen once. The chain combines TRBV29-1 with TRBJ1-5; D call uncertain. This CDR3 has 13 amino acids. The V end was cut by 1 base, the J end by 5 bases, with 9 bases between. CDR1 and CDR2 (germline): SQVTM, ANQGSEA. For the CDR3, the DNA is TGCAGCGTTGAAGTGGGATACGATCAGCCCCAGCATTTT. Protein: CSVEVGYDQPQHF.

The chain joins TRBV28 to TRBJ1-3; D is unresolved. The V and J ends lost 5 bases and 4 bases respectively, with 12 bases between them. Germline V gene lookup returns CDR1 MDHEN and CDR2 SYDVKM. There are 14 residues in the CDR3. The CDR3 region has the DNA TGTGCCAGCAGTGCAACGACGTGGGGAAACACCATATATTTT. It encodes CASSATTWGNTIYF.

The chain's CDR3 is CASRPGQNYGYTF. CDR3 DNA sequence: TGTGCCAGCAGGCCGGGACAGAACTATGGCTACACCTTC. The V and J genes are TRBV6-5 and TRBJ1-2, with 7 bases fitting TRBD1. Trimming took 6 bases from V and 2 from J; bases not matched to a gene: 3. Germline-derived CDR1 and CDR2 are MNHEY and SVGAGI. The CDR3 totals 13 residues.

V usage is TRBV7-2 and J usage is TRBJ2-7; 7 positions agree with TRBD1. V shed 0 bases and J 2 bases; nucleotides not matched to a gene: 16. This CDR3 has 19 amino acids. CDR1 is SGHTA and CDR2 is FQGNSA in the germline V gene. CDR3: CASSLAHRVSGQLAYEQYF. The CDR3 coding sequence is TGTGCCAGCAGCTTAGCCCACCGGGTTTCGGGACAGCTTGCCTACGAGCAGTACTTC. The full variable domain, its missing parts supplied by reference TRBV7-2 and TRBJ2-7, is GAGVSQSPSNKVTEKGKDVELRCDPISGHTALYWYRQSLGQGLEFLIYFQGNSAPDKSGLPSDRFSAERTGGSVSTLTIQRTQQEDSAVYLCASSLAHRVSGQLAYEQYFGPGTRLTVT.

This CDR3 reads CAWSVSGGGSPLHF. The CDR3 DNA reads as TGTGCCTGGAGTGTATCGGGAGGGGGTTCACCCCTCCACTTT. The chain uses TRBV30 and TRBJ1-6; TRBD1 might be the D (6 bases). V was clipped by 0 bases and J by 9 bases, with 12 bases between them. CDR1 is GTSNPN, CDR2 SVGIG, per germline (reference sequence). The CDR3 contains 14 residues.

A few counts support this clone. CDR3 sequence: CASSLAARGLNTEAFF. CDR3 coding DNA: TGTGCCAGCAGCTTAGCGGCCCGGGGTTTGAACACTGAAGCTTTCTTT. This chain connects TRBV7-2 to TRBJ1-1, with unresolved D. The V and J ends lost 0 bases and 0 bases respectively, with 11 bases between them. This CDR3 spans 16 amino acids. Looked up from germline, CDR1 is SGHTA and CDR2 is FQGNSA.